These T cell receptor beta chains were read from a single sample in a study of blood T cell repertoires in COVID-19. The table came from immunoSEQ multiplex PCR; TCRdb's copy has only in-frame clones and leaves some out. The repertoire holds about 250,000 clones, 70% to 90% seen once, with around 3% in the top ten. Sequenced material: peripheral blood. The receptors here all came from a man between 18 and 35 years old with active or convalescent COVID-19. Both conserved end residues are part of each CDR3. Each record gives: D gene, J gene, clone size, V gene, CDR3 DNA, CDR3 protein. The D gene is left open where the match is weak. Some rows mark clone size as missing; the rest say once, few, many or name a class of expanded clone.

D: -
J: TRBJ2-7
size: few
V: TRBV4-3
DNA: TGCGCCAGCAGCCATGGACGGGGGTACGAGCAGTACTTC
CDR3: CASSHGRGYEQYF

D: TRBD1
J: TRBJ2-3
size: -
V: TRBV28
DNA: TGTGCCAGCAGTGTCCCGGGACAGGGATACACAGATACGCAGTATTTT
CDR3: CASSVPGQGYTDTQYF

D: -
J: TRBJ1-5
size: once
V: TRBV9
DNA: TGTGCCAGCAGCGTGGAGTACGATCAGCCCCAGCATTTT
CDR3: CASSVEYDQPQHF

D: -
J: TRBJ1-3
size: -
V: TRBV28
DNA: TGTGCCAGCAGTTTCGCAGGGGCGCCTAACACCATATATTTT
CDR3: CASSFAGAPNTIYF

D: TRBD2
J: TRBJ2-1
size: -
V: TRBV7-3
DNA: TGTGCCAGCTCTAGCGGGGTGGGTGAGCAGTTCTTC
CDR3: CASSSGVGEQFF

D: TRBD2
J: TRBJ2-1
size: -
V: TRBV2
DNA: TGTGCCAGCGCGGGACTAGCGGGCTCCTACAATGAGCAGTTCTTC
CDR3: CASAGLAGSYNEQFF

D: -
J: TRBJ1-1
size: -
V: TRBV9
DNA: TGTGCCAGCAGCCCTGACAGGAGGAACACTGAAGCTTTCTTT
CDR3: CASSPDRRNTEAFF

D: -
J: TRBJ2-3
size: -
V: TRBV29-1
DNA: TGCAGCGTGACCCGAAAGACTGCAGATACGCAGTATTTT
CDR3: CSVTRKTADTQYF

D: TRBD1
J: TRBJ2-4
size: -
V: TRBV7-2
DNA: TGTGCCAGCAGCCCCCAGACAGGGTCAAACATTCAGTACTTC
CDR3: CASSPQTGSNIQYF

D: TRBD2
J: TRBJ2-1
size: -
V: TRBV27
DNA: TGTGCCAGCAGTCCCCTAGCGGGAGGATCAGATGAGCAGTTCTTC
CDR3: CASSPLAGGSDEQFF

D: TRBD1
J: TRBJ2-7
size: -
V: TRBV29-1
DNA: TGCAGCGTGGCTTTGACAGGGGGCACCTATGAGCAGTACTTC
CDR3: CSVALTGGTYEQYF

D: -
J: TRBJ1-5
size: -
V: TRBV7-2
DNA: TGTGCCAGCAGCTTGGGACAATCAAGCAATCAGCCCCAGCATTTT
CDR3: CASSLGQSSNQPQHF

D: -
J: TRBJ1-1
size: -
V: TRBV4-3
DNA: TGCGCCAGCAGCCAAGTTCCAGGGGCTGAAGCTTTCTTT
CDR3: CASSQVPGAEAFF

D: TRBD1
J: TRBJ1-2
size: -
V: TRBV6-5
DNA: TGTGCCAGCAGTTCCCCGGGACAGACCCTCTATGGCTACACCTTC
CDR3: CASSSPGQTLYGYTF

D: TRBD2
J: TRBJ2-2
size: -
V: TRBV12-5
DNA: TGTGCTAGTGGTTTGTACGGGGAGGGCGCCGGGGAGCTGTTTTTT
CDR3: CASGLYGEGAGELFF

D: -
J: TRBJ1-6
size: -
V: TRBV28
DNA: TGTGCCAGCAGGCCGACAGGCCGGGATAATTCACCCCTCCACTTT
CDR3: CASRPTGRDNSPLHF

D: -
J: TRBJ1-5
size: -
V: TRBV6-2/TRBV6-3
DNA: TGTGCCAGCAGTTACCCACGGGGCAGGGGTCAGGATCAGCCCCAGCATTTT
CDR3: CASSYPRGRGQDQPQHF

D: -
J: TRBJ2-7
size: -
V: TRBV7-2
DNA: TGTGCCAGCAGCTTAGGCGGGTACAGCGAGCAGTACTTC
CDR3: CASSLGGYSEQYF

D: -
J: TRBJ1-1
size: -
V: TRBV6-6
DNA: TGTGCCAGCAGTCAAAAGAGGACAGCATGGAACACTGAAGCTTTCTTT
CDR3: CASSQKRTAWNTEAFF

D: TRBD2
J: TRBJ2-4
size: -
V: TRBV4-2
DNA: TGTGCCAGCAGCCAAGGGAGGACTAGCGGACTGAAAAACATTCAGTACTTC
CDR3: CASSQGRTSGLKNIQYF

D: TRBD2
J: TRBJ2-7
size: once
V: TRBV7-8
DNA: TGTGCCAGCAGCCTCACGGGACTAGCGGGAGTCGCCGAGCAGTACTTC
CDR3: CASSLTGLAGVAEQYF

D: -
J: TRBJ2-7
size: -
V: TRBV5-6
DNA: TGTGCCAGCAGCTGGGCGGACAGCTACGAGCAGTACTTC
CDR3: CASSWADSYEQYF

D: -
J: TRBJ2-1
size: -
V: TRBV7-2
DNA: TGTGCCAGCAGCTTTGGCGGGTCTTTATCCTACAATGAGCAGTTCTTC
CDR3: CASSFGGSLSYNEQFF

D: -
J: TRBJ2-1
size: once
V: TRBV12-3/TRBV12-4
DNA: TGTGCCAGCAGTCCAGACATATACAATGAGCAGTTCTTC
CDR3: CASSPDIYNEQFF

D: TRBD1
J: TRBJ2-7
size: few
V: TRBV7-2
DNA: TGTGCCAGCAGTCGCGCCAGGACAGGATCCTCCTACGAGCAGTACTTC
CDR3: CASSRARTGSSYEQYF

D: -
J: TRBJ1-2
size: few
V: TRBV27
DNA: TGTGCCAGCAGCCTGGCTCAGGGGTGGGATGGCTACACCTTC
CDR3: CASSLAQGWDGYTF

D: -
J: TRBJ2-3
size: -
V: TRBV29-1
DNA: TGCGGGAGTTTAGCAGATACGCAGTATTTT
CDR3: CGSLADTQYF

D: -
J: TRBJ1-3
size: once
V: TRBV28
DNA: TGTGCCAGCAGTCTCAGGGCTCCAAGAGGAAACACCATATATTTT
CDR3: CASSLRAPRGNTIYF

D: TRBD1
J: TRBJ1-5
size: -
V: TRBV24-1
DNA: TGTGCCACCAGTGATCCGGGACAGGGGGACAATCAGCCCCAGCATTTT
CDR3: CATSDPGQGDNQPQHF

D: -
J: TRBJ2-7
size: -
V: TRBV20-1
DNA: TGCAGTGCTACCAGGACCTACGAGCAGTACTTC
CDR3: CSATRTYEQYF

D: -
J: TRBJ2-1
size: -
V: TRBV5-4
DNA: TGTGCCAGCAGCTTGGGGGAAGGGGCCCGAGTCAATGAGCAGTTCTTC
CDR3: CASSLGEGARVNEQFF

D: TRBD2
J: TRBJ2-7
size: -
V: TRBV6-2/TRBV6-3
DNA: TGTGCCAGCAGTTACGGGGCTAGCGGATACTCCTACGAGCAGTACTTC
CDR3: CASSYGASGYSYEQYF

D: -
J: TRBJ2-5
size: -
V: TRBV20-1
DNA: TGCAGTGCTAGTATGGGGGGGGCACCTCAAGAGACCCAGTACTTC
CDR3: CSASMGGAPQETQYF